This TCR beta chain was captured by sequencing in a study of regulatory dendritic cells for organ transplantation. Sorted subsets were CFSE-labeled and cultured less than 6 days with allogeneic dendritic cells. TCRdb keeps only in-frame clones here, not all; method: immunoSEQ multiplex PCR. The table shows some 10,000 clones, with 65% occurring only once. The V gene lost 1 base and the J gene lost 1 base, with 11 bases spanning the gap. The CDR3 consists of 16 residues. Germline CDR1 reads SGHTA; CDR2 reads FQGNSA. As for this clone: What it recognizes is unknown.

The V and J genes are TRBV7-2 and TRBJ1-3; D is undetermined. The sample taken for sequencing was naive CD4+ T cells from blood cultured with dendritic cells. Subset specified: CD45RA+ naive T cells. The TCR sequence derives from a human donor in good health. DNA for the CDR3: TGTGCCAGCAGCTTAGGGCGGGTTGGATCTGGAAACACCATATATTTT. This gives the protein CASSLGRVGSGNTIYF. Filled out from reference TRBV7-2 and TRBJ1-3, the complete variable domain reads GAGVSQSPSNKVTEKGKDVELRCDPISGHTALYWYRQSLGQGLEFLIYFQGNSAPDKSGLPSDRFSAERTGGSVSTLTIQRTQQEDSAVYLCASSLGRVGSGNTIYFGEGSWLTVV.